This T cell receptor (beta chain) was sequenced for a study of control samples from healthy donors and cancer patients. TCRdb keeps only in-frame clones here, not all; method: immunoSEQ multiplex PCR. The data hold 85,000 to 120,000 clones, with about 90% observed a single time. The ends were cut back, 0 bases at V and 6 bases at J, with 8 bases in the middle. The CDR3 sequence is 14 residues long. Germline lookup yields CDR1 LNHDA and CDR2 SQIVND (reference sequence). Sequenced: blood. The TCR comes from a woman aged 18-29 years in good health. The chain uses TRBV19 and TRBJ2-2; no reliable D call. The CDR3 spells CASSIDFLPGELFF. The DNA for the CDR3 is TGTGCCAGTAGTATAGATTTCCTCCCCGGGGAGCTGTTTTTT.